What follows are 15 T cell receptor beta chains derived from one specimen sequenced in a study of T cells after yellow fever vaccination. TCRdb re-called the 5' RACE reads through MiXCR, storing one row per CDR3 protein. Of 300,000 to 400,000 distinct CDR3 sequences listed, roughly 10% are singletons. The sequencing used CD4+ T cells sorted from PBMCs, collected 45 days after the yellow fever booster vaccination. Every receptor here comes from a man between 18 and 35 years old who received the YFV17D yellow fever vaccine.

Only a few counts were recorded for this clonotype. The J gene is TRBJ2-7, the V gene TRBV2; D gene uncertain. The CDR3 sequence is 11 residues long. Germline loops: CDR1 SNHLY, CDR2 FYNNEI. The germline V and J ends were trimmed by 7 bases and 7 bases, with 11 bases remaining between them. For the CDR3, the DNA is TGTGCCAGCATTAAAAACGGGGAGCAGTACTTC. It specifies CASIKNGEQYF.

The V and J genes are TRBV9 and TRBJ2-3; D gene ambiguous. The CDR3 has 13 residues. The V end lost 0 bases, the J end lost 6 bases, and 8 bases lay between the germline ends. CDR1 SGDLS and CDR2 YYNGEE come from the germline V gene. Written as DNA, the CDR3 is TGTGCCAGCAGCGTAGCCCCGGAGGATACGCAGTATTTT. As protein: CASSVAPEDTQYF.

This clonotype was picked up many times. J is TRBJ2-3 and V is TRBV9; TRBD1 is a possible D gene (6 bases). Germline assignment: CDR1 SGDLS and CDR2 YYNGEE. V was cut by 0 bases and J by 3 bases, with 11 bases left in between. This CDR3 is 15 amino acids long. The CDR3 coding sequence is TGTGCCAGCAGCGTAGGGCAGGGGCTGACAGATACGCAGTATTTT. Translation: CASSVGQGLTDTQYF.

This clonotype showed up many times. This chain uses TRBV7-2 with TRBJ2-1; the D gene is possibly TRBD2 (6 bases). The CDR3 sequence is 15 residues long. Germline CDR1 reads SGHTA; CDR2 reads FQGNSA. The V end lost 6 bases, the J end lost 4 bases, and 16 bases lay between the germline ends. This CDR3 is CASRPGGFQYNEQFF. The DNA for the CDR3 is TGTGCCAGCAGGCCCGGGGGTTTCCAATACAATGAGCAGTTCTTC.

The chain carries TRBV3-1 and TRBJ1-5; D is perhaps TRBD1 (6 bases). Between the trimmed V and J ends, which lost 0 bases and 7 bases, there was a span of 13 bases. This CDR3 spans 15 amino acids. The germline V gene encodes CDR1 LGHDT and CDR2 YNNKEL (reference sequence). CDR3 loop: CASSQDVSGAQPQHF. Here the CDR3 DNA reads TGTGCCAGCAGCCAAGATGTTTCGGGGGCCCAGCCCCAGCATTTT.

The chain links TRBV20-1 to TRBJ2-2; TRBD2 matches 7 bases. The junction had 10 bases not matched to a gene; V was cut back by 0 bases and J by 3 bases. The CDR3 has 17 amino acids. CDR1 DFQATT and CDR2 SNEGSKA come from the germline V gene (reference sequence). The CDR3 coding sequence is TGCAGTGCTAGAGATGCCCGGACTAGTTGGGACACCGGGGAGCTGTTTTTT. Translation: CSARDARTSWDTGELFF.

The CDR3 DNA follows: TGTGCCAGCAGCTTAGTGGCACCGGGAAAAGAGACCCAGTACTTC. Translated, it gives CASSLVAPGKETQYF. V usage is TRBV7-2 and J usage is TRBJ2-5; weak D call: TRBD2 (5 bases). This CDR3 region has 15 residues. CDR1 and CDR2 (germline): SGHTA, FQGNSA. V was shortened by 1 base and J by 3 bases, with 12 bases between the two germline ends.

V is TRBV5-4 and J is TRBJ1-2; tentative D call: TRBD1 (5 bases). V was trimmed by 1 base and J by 1 base, leaving 14 bases between them. CDR1 and CDR2 from the germline V gene are SGHNT and YYREEE (reference sequence). The CDR3 runs to 16 residues. The CDR3 DNA reads TGTGCCAGCAGCTTGAGCCACGCTAGGGGTAACTATGGCTACACCTTC. This codes for CASSLSHARGNYGYTF.

The CDR3 loop is CASSYRPMAGYNEQFF. CDR3 nucleotides: TGTGCCAGCAGTTACCGCCCTATGGCGGGGTACAATGAGCAGTTCTTC. The V gene is TRBV6-2 or TRBV6-3, the J gene TRBJ2-1, with a possible D match to TRBD2 (6 bases). V lost 2 bases and J lost 4, with 15 bases in between. CDR3 length: 16 residues. Germline V lookup: CDR1 MNHEY, CDR2 SVGEGT.

The CDR3 DNA follows: TGTGCCAGCAGCTTAGAGAGGGGGAACACTGAAGCTTTCTTT. This encodes CASSLERGNTEAFF. The gene calls are TRBV7-8 and TRBJ1-1, with a possible D match to TRBD1 (5 bases). V lost 1 base to trimming and J lost 1 base, with 7 bases between them. The CDR3 has 14 residues. Germline V CDR1 and CDR2: SGHVS, FQNEAQ.

The rearrangement uses TRBV5-1 and TRBJ1-2; TRBD1 matches 8 bases. This CDR3 comprises 13 residues. Losses at the gene ends were 2 bases for V and 7 bases for J; bases not matched to a gene: 4. The germline gives CDR1 SGHRS, CDR2 YFSETQ. The CDR3 nucleotides read TGCGCCAGCAGCTTACAGACAGGGGTTGGCTACACCTTC. It yields the protein CASSLQTGVGYTF. The variable domain in full, completed from reference TRBV5-1 and TRBJ1-2, reads KAGVTQTPRYLIKTRGQQVTLSCSPISGHRSVSWYQQTPGQGLQFLFEYFSETQRNKGNFPGRFSGRQFSNSRSEMNVSTLELGDSALYLCASSLQTGVGYTFGSGTRLTVV.

This clonotype was seen a few times. The rearrangement joins TRBV7-2 to TRBJ2-1; 8 bases are a match to TRBD1. The length of the CDR3 is 13 residues. After removal of 5 bases from V and 5 bases from J, the junction contained 2 bases not matched to a gene. Germline V lookup: CDR1 SGHTA, CDR2 FQGNSA. As DNA, the CDR3 is TGTGCCAGCAGCGAGACAGGGGACAATGAGCAGTTCTTC. Its protein product is CASSETGDNEQFF.

The genes are TRBV24-1 and TRBJ1-2; no clear D gene. CDR3 length equals 14 residues. V lost 0 bases and J lost 5, with 9 bases in between. Germline V gives CDR1 KGHDR, CDR2 SFDVKD. The DNA of the CDR3 is TGTGCCACCAGTGATTTGGGCAGAAGGTATGGCTACACCTTC. This translates into CATSDLGRRYGYTF.

This clonotype was seen only a few times. The J gene is TRBJ1-6, the V gene TRBV12-3 or TRBV12-4; possible D gene TRBD1, 5 bases. CDR3 size: 15 residues. The germline V and J ends were trimmed by 3 bases and 6 bases, with 12 bases remaining between them. CDR3 residues: CASSFGEGANSPLHF. In nucleotides, the CDR3 is TGTGCCAGCAGTTTCGGGGAAGGGGCTAATTCACCCCTCCACTTT.

The chain recombines TRBV30 with TRBJ1-1; weak D call: TRBD1 (6 bases). Germline V gene lookup returns CDR1 GTSNPN and CDR2 SVGIG (reference sequence). The CDR3 contains 13 residues. Deletions cut 0 bases from V and 8 bases from J, with 13 bases between. The CDR3 here is CAWSVAGGGEAFF. The CDR3 nucleotides read TGTGCCTGGAGTGTAGCAGGAGGGGGGGAAGCTTTCTTT.